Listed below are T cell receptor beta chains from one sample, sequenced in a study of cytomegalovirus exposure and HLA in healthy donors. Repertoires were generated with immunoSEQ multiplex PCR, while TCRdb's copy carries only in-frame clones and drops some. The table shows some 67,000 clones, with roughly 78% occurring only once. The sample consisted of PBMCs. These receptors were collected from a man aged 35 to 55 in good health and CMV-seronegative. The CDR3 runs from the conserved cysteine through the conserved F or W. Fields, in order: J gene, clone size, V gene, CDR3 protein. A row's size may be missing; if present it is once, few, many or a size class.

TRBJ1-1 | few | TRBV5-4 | CASSLGGRSSTEAFF
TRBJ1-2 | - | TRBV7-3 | CASSLNAGSGGYTF
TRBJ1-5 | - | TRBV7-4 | CASSFGTGDRQPQHF
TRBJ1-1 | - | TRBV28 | CASSLQGVAAAFF
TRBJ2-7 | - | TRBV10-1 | CASSGTSGRTYEQYF
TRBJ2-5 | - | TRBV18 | CASSPPSGQGRETQYF
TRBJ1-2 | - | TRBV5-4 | CASSLGGGELVYGYTF
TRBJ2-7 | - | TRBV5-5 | CASSLEGQGRNEQYF
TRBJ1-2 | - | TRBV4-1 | CASSQVQRGSYGYTF
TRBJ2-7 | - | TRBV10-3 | CAIRSGSNYEQYF
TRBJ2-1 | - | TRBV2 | CASSKVADSYNEQFF
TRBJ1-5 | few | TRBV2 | CASSDLSGTGSQHF
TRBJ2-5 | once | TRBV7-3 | CASSLGTGVNQETQYF